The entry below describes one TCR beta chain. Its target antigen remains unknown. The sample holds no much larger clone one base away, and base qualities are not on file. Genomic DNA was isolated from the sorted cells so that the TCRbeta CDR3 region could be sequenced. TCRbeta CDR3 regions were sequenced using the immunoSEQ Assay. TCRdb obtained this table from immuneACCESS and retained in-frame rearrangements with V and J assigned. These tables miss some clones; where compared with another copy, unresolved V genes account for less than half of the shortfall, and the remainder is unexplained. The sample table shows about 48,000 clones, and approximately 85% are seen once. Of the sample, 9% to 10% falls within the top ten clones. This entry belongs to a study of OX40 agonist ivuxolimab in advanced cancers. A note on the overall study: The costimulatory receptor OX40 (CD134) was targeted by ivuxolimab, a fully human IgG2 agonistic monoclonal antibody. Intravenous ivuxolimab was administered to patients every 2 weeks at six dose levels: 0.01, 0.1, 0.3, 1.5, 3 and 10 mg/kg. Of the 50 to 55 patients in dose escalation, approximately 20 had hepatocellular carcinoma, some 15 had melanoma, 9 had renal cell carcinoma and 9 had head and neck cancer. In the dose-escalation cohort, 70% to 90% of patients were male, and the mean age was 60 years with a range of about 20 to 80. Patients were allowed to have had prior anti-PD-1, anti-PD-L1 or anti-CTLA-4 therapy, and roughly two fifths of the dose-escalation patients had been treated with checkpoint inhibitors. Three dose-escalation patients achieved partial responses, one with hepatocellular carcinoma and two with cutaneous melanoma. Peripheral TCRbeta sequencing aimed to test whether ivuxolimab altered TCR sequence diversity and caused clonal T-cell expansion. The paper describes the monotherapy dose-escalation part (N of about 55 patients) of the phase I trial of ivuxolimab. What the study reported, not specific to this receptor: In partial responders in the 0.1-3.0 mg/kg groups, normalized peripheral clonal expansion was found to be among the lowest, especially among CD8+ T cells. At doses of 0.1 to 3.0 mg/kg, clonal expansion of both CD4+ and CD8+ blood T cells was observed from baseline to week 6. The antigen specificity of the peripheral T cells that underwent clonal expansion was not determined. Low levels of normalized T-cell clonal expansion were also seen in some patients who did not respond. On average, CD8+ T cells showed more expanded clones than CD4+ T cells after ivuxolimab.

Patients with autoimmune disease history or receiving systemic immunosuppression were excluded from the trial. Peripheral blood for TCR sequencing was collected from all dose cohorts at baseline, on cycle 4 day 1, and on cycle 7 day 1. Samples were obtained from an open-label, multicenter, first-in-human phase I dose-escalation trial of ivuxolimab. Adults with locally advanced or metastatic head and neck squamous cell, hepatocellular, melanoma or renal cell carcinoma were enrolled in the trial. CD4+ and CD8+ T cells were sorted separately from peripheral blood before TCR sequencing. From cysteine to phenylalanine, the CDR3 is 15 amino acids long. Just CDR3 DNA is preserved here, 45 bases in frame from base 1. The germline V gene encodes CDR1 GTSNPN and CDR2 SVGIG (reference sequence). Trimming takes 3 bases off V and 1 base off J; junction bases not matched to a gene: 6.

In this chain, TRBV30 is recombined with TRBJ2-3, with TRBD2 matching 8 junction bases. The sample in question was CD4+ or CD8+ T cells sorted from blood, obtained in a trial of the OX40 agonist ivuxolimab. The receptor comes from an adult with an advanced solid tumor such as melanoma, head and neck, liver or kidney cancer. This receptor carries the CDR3 CAWRRGGQGTDTQYF. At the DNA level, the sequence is TGTGCCTGGAGACGGGGGGGACAAGGCACAGATACGCAGTATTTT. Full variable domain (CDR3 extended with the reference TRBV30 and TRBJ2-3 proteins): SQTIHQWPATLVQPVGSPLSLECTVEGTSNPNLYWYRQAAGRGLQLLFYSVGIGQISSEVPQNLSASRPQDRQFILSSKKLLLSDSGFYLCAWRRGGQGTDTQYFGPGTRLTVL.